These 9 T cell receptor beta chains were all obtained from the same sample, sequenced in a study of blood T cells in healthy people across ages. Primed by a sample-barcoded 5' primer and a J-beta primer mix, a second PCR proceeded for about 7 to 11 cycles. TCRdb re-called the 5' RACE reads through MiXCR, storing one row per CDR3 protein. The table lists 800,000 or so distinct CDR3 sequences, more than 20% of them singletons. This sample was also put to use in a study of T cells of mothers and their children.

Material for sequencing was blood. Receptors were obtained from a boy younger than 18 in good health.

The chain carries TRBV6-2 or TRBV6-3 and TRBJ2-7; TRBD1 matches 9 bases. V shed 8 bases and J 6 bases; nucleotides not matched to a gene: 11. This CDR3 is built from 14 residues. CDR1 is MNHEY, CDR2 SVGEGT, per germline. For the CDR3, the DNA is TGTGCCAGCGGGATCCCCGTGACAGGGGGCGAGCAGTACTTC. It codes for CASGIPVTGGEQYF.

V is TRBV21-1 and J is TRBJ1-5; the D call of TRBD1 is as the table states it, not checked on the DNA. TRBV21-1 is described as a pseudogene. The CDR3 has 17 residues. CDR3 bases: TGTGCCAGCAGCAAAGCGCCCTGGGCCAGGGGATTTCAGCCCCAGCATTTT. Its protein product is CASSKAPWARGFQPQHF.

This chain joins TRBV27 and TRBJ1-1; the D gene is possibly TRBD1 (5 bases). This CDR3 is 12 amino acids long. The V end was cut by 5 bases, the J end by 7 bases, with 11 bases between. In germline, CDR1 is MNHEY, CDR2 SMNVEV (reference sequence). CDR3 protein: CASSRGGVEAFF. CDR3 DNA: TGTGCCAGCAGTAGGGGAGGAGTTGAAGCTTTCTTT.

The chain is built from TRBV4-2 and TRBJ2-1; 7 positions agree with TRBD2. The CDR3 extends over 17 amino acids. Germline CDR1 LGHNA, CDR2 YNFKEQ. Losses at the gene ends were 1 base for V and 8 bases for J; bases not matched to a gene: 14. CDR3 residues: CASSQALREITIYEQFF. Written as DNA, the CDR3 is TGTGCCAGCAGCCAAGCGTTGCGGGAGATTACTATCTATGAGCAGTTCTTC.

This clonotype was picked up many times. The V gene is TRBV7-9, the J gene TRBJ1-3; D uncertain. V was shortened by 4 bases and J by 2 bases, with 24 bases between the two germline ends. The germline gives CDR1 SEHNR, CDR2 FQNEAQ (reference sequence). This CDR3 contains 19 residues. CDR3 in amino acids: CASSSSSGGYSTAGNTIYF. In nucleotides, the CDR3 is TGTGCCAGCAGCTCAAGTTCAGGCGGGTATTCTACGGCTGGAAACACCATATATTTT. The whole variable domain, remainder taken from reference TRBV7-9 and TRBJ1-3, is DTGVSQNPRHKITKRGQNVTFRCDPISEHNRLYWYRQTLGQGPEFLTYFQNEAQLEKSRLLSDRFSAERPKGSFSTLEIQRTEQGDSAMYLCASSSSSGGYSTAGNTIYFGEGSWLTVV.

The chain has TRBV20-1 and TRBJ2-3; D might be TRBD2 (5 bases). The V end lost 6 bases, the J end lost 0 bases, and 10 bases lay between the germline ends. This CDR3 comprises 13 residues. CDR1 is DFQATT, CDR2 SNEGSKA, per germline (reference sequence). CDR3 bases: TGCAGTGCCGGAGGCGGGAGCACAGATACGCAGTATTTT. Its translation: CSAGGGSTDTQYF.

This clonotype occurred a few times. The chain recombines TRBV30 with TRBJ2-3; 11 bases are shared with TRBD2. In germline, CDR1 is GTSNPN, CDR2 SVGIG (reference sequence). Losses at the gene ends were 2 bases for V and 3 bases for J; bases not matched to a gene: 4. The CDR3 loop spans 15 amino acids. CDR3 residues: CAWSPGLAETDTQYF. The CDR3 DNA sequence: TGTGCCTGGAGTCCGGGACTAGCGGAGACAGATACGCAGTATTTT. Filled out from reference TRBV30 and TRBJ2-3, the complete variable domain reads SQTIHQWPATLVQPVGSPLSLECTVEGTSNPNLYWYRQAAGRGLQLLFYSVGIGQISSEVPQNLSASRPQDRQFILSSKKLLLSDSGFYLCAWSPGLAETDTQYFGPGTRLTVL.

This clonotype appeared a few times. CDR3 residues: CASSLTLFDSSYNEQFF. The CDR3 DNA reads as TGTGCCAGCAGCTTAACCCTCTTTGATAGCTCCTACAATGAGCAGTTCTTC. This sequence joins TRBV7-3 and TRBJ2-1, with D hard to call. Germline assignment: CDR1 SGHTA and CDR2 FQGTGA. The CDR3 has 17 amino acids. Trimming left V 0 bases short and J 0 bases short, with 12 bases between. The full variable domain, completed using reference TRBV7-3 and TRBJ2-1, is GAGVSQTPSNKVTEKGKYVELRCDPISGHTALYWYRQSLGQGPEFLIYFQGTGAADDSGLPNDRFFAVRPEGSVSTLKIQRTERGDSAVYLCASSLTLFDSSYNEQFFGPGTRLTVL.

This clonotype has just a few counts. The chain employs TRBV5-1 and TRBJ2-4; D perhaps matches TRBD2 (5 bases). Germline CDR1 and CDR2: SGHRS and YFSETQ. Trimming removed 2 bases at V and 4 bases at J, with 13 bases between. The CDR3 is 15 amino acids. Written as DNA, the CDR3 is TGCGCCAGCAGCTTAACGGGGATGACTAAAAACATTCAGTACTTC. Translation: CASSLTGMTKNIQYF.